This paragraph covers one TCR beta chain sequence. Profiled with immunoSEQ multiplex PCR; TCRdb holds only in-frame clones, not every one. The data show about 41,000 clones, roughly 94% seen once. This record comes from a study of control samples from healthy donors and cancer patients. Germline CDR1 reads SQVTM; CDR2 reads ANQGSEA. The CDR3 sequence is 11 residues long. V was cut by 4 bases and J by 4 bases, with 7 bases left in between. The sequenced sample was blood. The genes are TRBV29-1 and TRBJ1-2, with D unresolved. The TCR originated in a man aged 60 to 69 in good health. The CDR3 nucleotides read TGCAGCGTTGTCCTCCTCTATGGCTACACCTTC. Translation gives CSVVLLYGYTF.